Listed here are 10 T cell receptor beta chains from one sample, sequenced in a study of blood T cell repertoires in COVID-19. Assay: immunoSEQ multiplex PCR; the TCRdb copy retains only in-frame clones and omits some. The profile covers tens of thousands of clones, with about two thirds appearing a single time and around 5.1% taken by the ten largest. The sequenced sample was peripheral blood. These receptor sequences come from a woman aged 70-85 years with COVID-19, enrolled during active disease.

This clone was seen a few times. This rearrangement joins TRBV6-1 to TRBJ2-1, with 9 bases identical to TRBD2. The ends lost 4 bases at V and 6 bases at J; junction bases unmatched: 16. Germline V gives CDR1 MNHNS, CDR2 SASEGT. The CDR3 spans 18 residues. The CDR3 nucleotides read TGTGCCAGCAGTGCACCTCCCGGCGGGGGGGCCCGGGTCAATGAGCAGTTCTTC. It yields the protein CASSAPPGGGARVNEQFF.

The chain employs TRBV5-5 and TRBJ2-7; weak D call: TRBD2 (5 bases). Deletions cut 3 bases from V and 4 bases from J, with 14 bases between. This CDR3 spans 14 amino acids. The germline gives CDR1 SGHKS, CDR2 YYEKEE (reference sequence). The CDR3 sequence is CASSYRHGVYEQYV. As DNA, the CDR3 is TGTGCCAGCAGCTACCGCCACGGGGTATACGAGCAGTACGTC.

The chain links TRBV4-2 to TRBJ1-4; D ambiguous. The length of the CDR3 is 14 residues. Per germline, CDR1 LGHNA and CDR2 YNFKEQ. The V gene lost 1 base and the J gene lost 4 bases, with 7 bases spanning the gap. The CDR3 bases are TGTGCCAGCAGCCAAGCCGGGAATAATGAAAAACTGTTTTTT. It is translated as CASSQAGNNEKLFF.

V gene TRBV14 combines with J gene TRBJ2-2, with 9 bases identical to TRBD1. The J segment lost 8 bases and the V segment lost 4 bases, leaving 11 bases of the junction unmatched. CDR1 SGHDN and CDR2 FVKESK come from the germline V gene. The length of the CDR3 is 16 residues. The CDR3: CASSRPTGGNSGELFF. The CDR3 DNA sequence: TGTGCCAGCAGCCGCCCGACAGGGGGAAACTCTGGGGAGCTGTTTTTT.

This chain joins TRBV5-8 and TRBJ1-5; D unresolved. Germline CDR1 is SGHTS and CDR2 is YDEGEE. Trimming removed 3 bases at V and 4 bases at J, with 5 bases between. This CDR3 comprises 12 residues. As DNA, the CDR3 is TGTGCCAGCAGCTACTTTAATCAGCCCCAGCATTTT. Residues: CASSYFNQPQHF. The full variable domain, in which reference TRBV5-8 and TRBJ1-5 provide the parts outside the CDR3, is EAGVTQSPTHLIKTRGQQATLRCSPISGHTSVYWYQQALGLGLQFLLWYDEGEERNRGNFPPRFSGRQFPNYSSELNVNALELEDSALYLCASSYFNQPQHFGDGTRLSIL.

CDR3 region: CASSSPTGTRGYTF. DNA for the CDR3: TGTGCCAGCAGTTCCCCTACAGGGACCCGGGGCTACACCTTC. V gene TRBV27 combines with J gene TRBJ1-2, with D maybe TRBD1 (6 bases). The germline V gene encodes CDR1 MNHEY and CDR2 SMNVEV (reference sequence). This CDR3 spans 14 amino acids. Trimming left V 4 bases short and J 8 bases short, with 17 bases between.

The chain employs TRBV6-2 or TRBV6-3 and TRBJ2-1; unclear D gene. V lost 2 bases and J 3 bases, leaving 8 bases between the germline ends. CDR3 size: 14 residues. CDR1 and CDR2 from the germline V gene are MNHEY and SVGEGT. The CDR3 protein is CASSYSLDYNEQFF. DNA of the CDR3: TGTGCCAGCAGTTACAGTCTAGACTACAATGAGCAGTTCTTC.

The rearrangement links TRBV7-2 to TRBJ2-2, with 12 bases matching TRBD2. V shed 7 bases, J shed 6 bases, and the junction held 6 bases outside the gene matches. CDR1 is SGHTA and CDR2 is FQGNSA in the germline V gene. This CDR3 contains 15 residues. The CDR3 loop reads CASTILAGGSGELFF. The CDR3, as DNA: TGTGCCAGCACCATCCTAGCGGGGGGGTCCGGGGAGCTGTTTTTT.

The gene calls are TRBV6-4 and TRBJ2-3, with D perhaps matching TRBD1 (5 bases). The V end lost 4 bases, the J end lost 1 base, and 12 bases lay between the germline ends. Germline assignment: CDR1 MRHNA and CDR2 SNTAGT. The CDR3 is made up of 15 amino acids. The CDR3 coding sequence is TGTGCCAGCAGTGCCCAGGGTGCGGGCACAGATACGCAGTATTTT. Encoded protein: CASSAQGAGTDTQYF.

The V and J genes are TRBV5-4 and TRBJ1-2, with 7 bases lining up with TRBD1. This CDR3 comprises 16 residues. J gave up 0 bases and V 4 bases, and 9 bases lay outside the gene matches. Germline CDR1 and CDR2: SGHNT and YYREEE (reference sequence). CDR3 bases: TGTGCCAGCAGCGCCCTACAAGGGACAGCTAACTATGGCTACACCTTC. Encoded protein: CASSALQGTANYGYTF.